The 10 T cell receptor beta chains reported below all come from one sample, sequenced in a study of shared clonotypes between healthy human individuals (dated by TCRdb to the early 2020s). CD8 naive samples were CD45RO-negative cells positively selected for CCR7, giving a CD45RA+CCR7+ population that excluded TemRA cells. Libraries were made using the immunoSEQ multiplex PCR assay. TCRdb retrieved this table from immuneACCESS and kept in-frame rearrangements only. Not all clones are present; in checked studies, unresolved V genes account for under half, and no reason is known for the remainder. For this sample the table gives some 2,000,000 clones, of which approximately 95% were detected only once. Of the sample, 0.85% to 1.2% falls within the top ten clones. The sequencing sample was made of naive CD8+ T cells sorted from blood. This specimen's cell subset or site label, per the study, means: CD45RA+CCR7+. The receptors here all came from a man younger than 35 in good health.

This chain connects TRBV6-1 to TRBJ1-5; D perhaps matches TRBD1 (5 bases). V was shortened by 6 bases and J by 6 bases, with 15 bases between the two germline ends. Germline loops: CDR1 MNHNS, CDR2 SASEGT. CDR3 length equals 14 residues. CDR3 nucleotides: TGTGCCAGCAGCCCAGGGTCCCCAGCTCAGCCCCAGCATTTT. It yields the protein CASSPGSPAQPQHF.

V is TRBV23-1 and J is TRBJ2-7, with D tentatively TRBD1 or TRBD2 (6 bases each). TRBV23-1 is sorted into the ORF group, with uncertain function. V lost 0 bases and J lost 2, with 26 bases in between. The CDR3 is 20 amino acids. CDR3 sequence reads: CASSQSKEGGGTLHPYEQYF. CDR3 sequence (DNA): TGCGCCAGCAGTCAATCGAAAGAGGGAGGCGGGACACTTCATCCCTACGAGCAGTACTTC.

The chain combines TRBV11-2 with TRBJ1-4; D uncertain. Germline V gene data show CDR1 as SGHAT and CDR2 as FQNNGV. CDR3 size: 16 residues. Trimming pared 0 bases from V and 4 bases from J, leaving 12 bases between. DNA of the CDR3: TGTGCCAGCAGCTTAGATAGATTCGGGATTAATGAAAAACTGTTTTTT. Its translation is CASSLDRFGINEKLFF. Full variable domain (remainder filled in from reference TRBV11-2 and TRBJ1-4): EAGVAQSPRYKIIEKRQSVAFWCNPISGHATLYWYQQILGQGPKLLIQFQNNGVVDDSQLPKDRFSAERLKGVDSTLKIQPAKLEDSAVYLCASSLDRFGINEKLFFGSGTQLSVL.

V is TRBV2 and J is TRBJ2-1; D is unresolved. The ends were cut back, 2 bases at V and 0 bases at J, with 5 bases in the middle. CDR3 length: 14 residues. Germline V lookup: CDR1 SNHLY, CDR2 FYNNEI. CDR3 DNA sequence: TGTGCCAGCAGTGAACCGAGCTCCTACAATGAGCAGTTCTTC. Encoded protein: CASSEPSSYNEQFF.

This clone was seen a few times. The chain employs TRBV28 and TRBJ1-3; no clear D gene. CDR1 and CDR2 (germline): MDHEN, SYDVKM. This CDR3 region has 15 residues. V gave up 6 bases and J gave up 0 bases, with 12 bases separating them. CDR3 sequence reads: CASRSGSISGNTIYF. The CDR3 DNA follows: TGTGCCAGCAGGTCCGGGAGCATCTCTGGAAACACCATATATTTT. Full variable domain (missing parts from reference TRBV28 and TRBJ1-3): DVKVTQSSRYLVKRTGEKVFLECVQDMDHENMFWYRQDPGLGLRLIYFSYDVKMKEKGDIPEGYSVSREKKERFSLILESASTNQTSMYLCASRSGSISGNTIYFGEGSWLTVV.

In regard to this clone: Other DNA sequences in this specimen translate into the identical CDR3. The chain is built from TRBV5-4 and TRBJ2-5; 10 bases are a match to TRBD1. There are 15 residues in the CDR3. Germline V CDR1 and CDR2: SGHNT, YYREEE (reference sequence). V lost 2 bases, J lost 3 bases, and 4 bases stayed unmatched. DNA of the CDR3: TGTGCCAGCAGCTTAACAGGGACAGGGGAAGAGACCCAGTACTTC. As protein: CASSLTGTGEETQYF.

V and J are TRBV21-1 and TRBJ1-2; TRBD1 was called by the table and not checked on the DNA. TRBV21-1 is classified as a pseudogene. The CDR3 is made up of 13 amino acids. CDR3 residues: CASSKGGRDGYTF. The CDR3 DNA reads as TGTGCCAGCAGCAAAGGAGGCAGGGATGGCTACACCTTC.

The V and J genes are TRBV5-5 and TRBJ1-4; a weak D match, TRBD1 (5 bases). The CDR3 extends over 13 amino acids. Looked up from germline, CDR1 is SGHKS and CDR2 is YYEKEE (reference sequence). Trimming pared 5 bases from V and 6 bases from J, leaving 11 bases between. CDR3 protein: CASRSLGDEKLFF. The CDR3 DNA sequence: TGTGCCAGCAGGTCGCTAGGGGATGAAAAACTGTTTTTT.

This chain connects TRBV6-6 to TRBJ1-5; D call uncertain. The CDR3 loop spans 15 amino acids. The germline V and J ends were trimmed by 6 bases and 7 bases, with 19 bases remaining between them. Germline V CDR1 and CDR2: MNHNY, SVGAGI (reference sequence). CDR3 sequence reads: CASSPLSLAAQPQHF. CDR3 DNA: TGTGCCAGCAGCCCCCTATCGCTGGCGGCCCAGCCCCAGCATTTT.

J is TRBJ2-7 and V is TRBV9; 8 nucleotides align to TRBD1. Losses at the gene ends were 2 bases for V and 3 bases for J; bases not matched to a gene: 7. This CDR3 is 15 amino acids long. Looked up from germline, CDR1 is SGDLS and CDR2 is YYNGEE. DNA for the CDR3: TGTGCCAGCAGCGTCTATGGGACAGGCGACTACGAGCAGTACTTC. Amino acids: CASSVYGTGDYEQYF.